This T cell receptor beta chain was obtained from a study of blood T cell repertoires in COVID-19. Overall study: Donors in the United States, Italy and Spain gave samples during acute or convalescent COVID-19. PBMCs, B-cell-depleted T cells, or T cells provided the cDNA or gDNA that made up the material.

Germline values: CDR1 MNHNS, CDR2 SASEGT. The trim removed 6 bases at V and 6 bases at J, leaving 10 bases unmatched. The CDR3 totals 15 residues. Methods used by the authors: Reference gene primer amplification yielded estimated nucleated cell counts. The data were produced by immunoSEQ multiplex PCR, yet TCRdb's version contains in-frame clones alone and is incomplete. V and J calls and clone size are as listed in that table; D and trimming were resolved from the DNA. The table shows fewer than 20,000 clones, with around 90% occurring only once. Sequencing was carried out using peripheral blood. The chain links TRBV6-1 to TRBJ2-5; 10 nucleotides agree with TRBD2. This clonotype originated in a man aged 55 to 69 with active COVID-19. The CDR3 DNA reads as TGTGCCAGCAGCTCTAGCGGGGGAAAGGAAAAGACCCAGTACTTC. Its translation is CASSSSGGKEKTQYF.